This T cell receptor beta chain was captured by sequencing in a study of Tregs in tolerant kidney transplant recipients. Study overall: Sorting of CD4+CD25+CD127- cells followed approximately three-day belatacept mixed lymphocyte reactions, sometimes with roughly five-day graft donor restimulation.

From germline, CDR1 is KGHSH and CDR2 LQKENI. V trimming: 5 bases; J trimming: 4 bases; junction bases outside the gene matches: 10. The CDR3 consists of 15 residues. Sequencing used immunoSEQ multiplex PCR; TCRdb keeps in-frame clones, though not all of them. Here the sample spans tens of thousands of clones, over 95% being singletons. Details on this clone: Its target is unknown.

Specimen: Tregs from blood cultured with allogeneic cells. The chain is built from TRBV18 and TRBJ1-2; the match to TRBD1 covers 7 bases. The origin of this receptor is a human donor in good health. CDR3 DNA sequence: TGTGCCAGCTCAGGGTTGGAGGGGGCGACCTATGGCTACACCTTC. The encoded protein is CASSGLEGATYGYTF.